These 21 T cell receptor beta chains came from one sample sequenced in a study of CD8+ T cells in alopecia areata. Treatment given: oral pan-JAK inhibitor, 5-10 mg twice daily. cDNA serving as the sequencing template came from extracted, reverse transcribed RNA. Profiling relied on immunoSEQ multiplex PCR, and the TCRdb table lists in-frame clones only, not all of them. The sample has roughly 120,000 clones; 58% are singletons. The specimen comprised CD8+ T cells sorted from blood, sampled at week 4, from a patient treated with tofacitinib. The receptors originated from a human donor with alopecia areata.

V gene TRBV2 combines with J gene TRBJ2-3, with D unresolved. Germline assignment: CDR1 SNHLY and CDR2 FYNNEI. This CDR3 contains 13 residues. V gave up 8 bases and J gave up 1 base, with 10 bases separating them. The CDR3 here is CASLGLGTDTQYF. CDR3 nucleotides: TGTGCCAGCCTAGGGCTGGGCACAGATACGCAGTATTTT.

The rearrangement links TRBV13 to TRBJ2-4; no clear D. V gave up 5 bases and J gave up 0 bases, with 5 bases separating them. Per the germline V gene, CDR1 is PRHDT and CDR2 is FYEKMQ (reference sequence). The CDR3 contains 13 residues. CDR3 residues: CASSPLAKNIQYF. The CDR3, as DNA: TGTGCCAGCAGCCCCCTAGCCAAAAACATTCAGTACTTC.

This clone was observed a few times. The chain combines TRBV19 with TRBJ2-1; maybe TRBD1 (6 bases). V shed 1 base and J shed 5 bases, with 15 bases lying between them. This CDR3 contains 16 residues. Germline V gene sequence: CDR1 LNHDA, CDR2 SQIVND (reference sequence). CDR3 sequence: CASSIAAWGPDNEQFF. DNA of the CDR3: TGTGCCAGTAGTATAGCCGCCTGGGGGCCCGACAATGAGCAGTTCTTC.

The J gene is TRBJ2-7, the V gene TRBV29-1, with D perhaps TRBD1 or TRBD2 (5 bases each). V dropped 7 bases and J dropped 3 bases, with 16 bases sitting between them. This CDR3 contains 13 residues. The germline CDR1 and CDR2 sequences are SQVTM and ANQGSEA. This chain's CDR3 is CSGQPGDHYEQYF. DNA for the CDR3: TGCAGCGGCCAGCCCGGGGACCACTACGAGCAGTACTTC.

Turning to this clone: Other DNA sequences in this sample translate to the same CDR3. The chain carries TRBV30 and TRBJ2-7, with TRBD1 matching 9 bases. Germline V gene sequence: CDR1 GTSNPN, CDR2 SVGIG (reference sequence). V was pared by 0 bases and J by 2 bases, with 2 bases of the junction left unmatched. This CDR3 has 14 amino acids. CDR3 sequence reads: CAWSVGQGPYEQYF. For the CDR3, the DNA is TGTGCCTGGAGTGTGGGACAGGGACCCTACGAGCAGTACTTC.

This clone was seen a few times. CDR3 amino acids: CSGKGQGEGYEQYF. The CDR3 nucleotides read TGCAGCGGAAAGGGACAAGGGGAAGGATACGAGCAGTACTTC. V gene TRBV29-1 combines with J gene TRBJ2-7, with a tentative D call TRBD1 (6 bases). The germline V gene has CDR1 SQVTM and CDR2 ANQGSEA. Trimming cost V 7 bases and J 4 bases, with 20 bases left between them. The CDR3 runs 14 residues.

Concerning this clone: Within the sample, other DNA sequences also encode this same CDR3. The V and J genes are TRBV30 and TRBJ1-5, with D possibly TRBD1 on 5 matching bases. The V end lost 5 bases, the J end lost 4 bases, and 12 bases lay between the germline ends. CDR3 length: 13 residues. Germline CDR1 and CDR2: GTSNPN and SVGIG (reference sequence). This CDR3 reads CAWQGQGNQPQHF. The CDR3 DNA sequence: TGTGCCTGGCAAGGGCAGGGTAATCAGCCCCAGCATTTT. The complete variable domain, with remaining parts taken from reference TRBV30 and TRBJ1-5, reads SQTIHQWPATLVQPVGSPLSLECTVEGTSNPNLYWYRQAAGRGLQLLFYSVGIGQISSEVPQNLSASRPQDRQFILSSKKLLLSDSGFYLCAWQGQGNQPQHFGDGTRLSIL.

This rearrangement joins TRBV6-6 to TRBJ2-7; D not resolved. V gave up 6 bases and J gave up 5 bases, with 11 bases separating them. The length of the CDR3 is 12 residues. From germline, CDR1 is MNHNY and CDR2 SVGAGI (reference sequence). The CDR3 loop is CASRTLGNEQYF. Written as DNA, the CDR3 is TGTGCCAGCAGGACCCTGGGGAACGAGCAGTACTTC.

The chain couples TRBV29-1 to TRBJ2-1; 10 bases line up with TRBD2. CDR1 SQVTM and CDR2 ANQGSEA come from the germline V gene. The J segment lost 5 bases and the V segment lost 8 bases, leaving 6 bases of the junction unmatched. The CDR3 is 13 amino acids. CDR3 protein: CSLLLAGNNEQFF. For the CDR3, the DNA is TGCAGCCTCCTACTAGCGGGGAACAATGAGCAGTTCTTC.

CDR3 bases: TGCAGCGCCCCAGGGGACAGGGGAAATGGCTACACCTTC. It codes for CSAPGDRGNGYTF. This sequence joins TRBV29-1 and TRBJ1-2; TRBD1 agrees at 10 bases. V dropped 7 bases and J dropped 6; count of bases not matched to a gene: 8. Germline assignment: CDR1 SQVTM and CDR2 ANQGSEA. This CDR3 contains 13 residues. The full variable domain, completed using reference TRBV29-1 and TRBJ1-2, is SAVISQKPSRDICQRGTSLTIQCQVDSQVTMMFWYRQQPGQSLTLIATANQGSEATYESGFVIDKFPISRPNLTFSTLTVSNMSPEDSSIYLCSAPGDRGNGYTFGSGTRLTVV.

V is TRBV12-5 and J is TRBJ2-3; no firm D call. The CDR3 is 13 residues long. V gave up 5 bases and J gave up 1 base, with 7 bases separating them. CDR1 LGHNT and CDR2 FRNRAP come from the germline V gene. The CDR3 DNA follows: TGTGCTAGTGGTCCCCCCCGCACAGATACGCAGTATTTT. Translation gives CASGPPRTDTQYF.

The rearrangement uses TRBV7-8 and TRBJ2-3; D gene unclear. V dropped 1 base and J dropped 0 bases, with 2 bases sitting between them. CDR3 size: 13 residues. CDR1 is SGHVS and CDR2 is FQNEAQ in the germline V gene. The CDR3 is CASSLVSTDTQYF. CDR3 in DNA: TGTGCCAGCAGCTTAGTTAGCACAGATACGCAGTATTTT. Full variable domain (remainder filled in from reference TRBV7-8 and TRBJ2-3): GAGVSQSPRYKVAKRGQDVALRCDPISGHVSLFWYQQALGQGPEFLTYFQNEAQLDKSGLPSDRFFAERPEGSVSTLKIQRTQQEDSAVYLCASSLVSTDTQYFGPGTRLTVL.

This clone was recorded only once. This chain joins TRBV28 and TRBJ2-7, with 9 bases matching TRBD1. The V gene's germline CDR1 is MDHEN and CDR2 SYDVKM. The CDR3 extends over 14 amino acids. With V trimmed by 3 bases and J by 1 base, 1 base remained unmatched. In DNA, the CDR3 is TGTGCCAGCAGTTTCGGGACAGGGTCCTACGAGCAGTACTTC. Translating gives CASSFGTGSYEQYF.

The chain has TRBV29-1 and TRBJ2-7, with D unclear. Trimming left V 7 bases short and J 5 bases short, with 18 bases between. Germline V gives CDR1 SQVTM, CDR2 ANQGSEA. CDR3 length: 13 residues. CDR3 nucleotides: TGCAGCGGCCTGGGTCCCCTCCACCACGAGCAGTACTTC. This codes for CSGLGPLHHEQYF.

CDR3 nucleotide sequence: TGTGCCAGCATGGGGGCAGCACCGAACTATGGCTACACCTTC. This gives the protein CASMGAAPNYGYTF. The chain uses TRBV6-5 and TRBJ1-2, with D tentatively TRBD1 (6 bases). CDR3 length equals 14 residues. Germline V gives CDR1 MNHEY, CDR2 SVGAGI. The V and J ends lost 7 bases and 2 bases respectively, with 14 bases between them.

This chain uses TRBV29-1 with TRBJ2-3; D perhaps matches TRBD1 (5 bases). V gave up 2 bases and J gave up 2 bases, with 17 bases separating them. The germline gives CDR1 SQVTM, CDR2 ANQGSEA. CDR3 length: 16 amino acids. The DNA for the CDR3 is TGCAGCGTTGAATCAGGTCAGGGCGATTACACAGATACGCAGTATTTT. Amino acids: CSVESGQGDYTDTQYF.

The rearrangement uses TRBV25-1 and TRBJ2-1, with D uncertain. V was trimmed by 3 bases and J by 6 bases, leaving 9 bases between them. The CDR3 totals 13 residues. CDR1 and CDR2 (germline): MGHDK, SYGVNS. The CDR3 bases are TGTGCCAGCAGTGATTACATGGGCAATGAGCAGTTCTTC. This translates into CASSDYMGNEQFF.

V gene TRBV10-3 combines with J gene TRBJ2-3; D unresolved. The CDR3 is made up of 10 amino acids. The germline CDR1 and CDR2 sequences are ENHRY and SYGVKD. V shed 9 bases and J shed 5 bases, with 6 bases lying between them. CDR3 sequence reads: CAMSLDTQYF. DNA for the CDR3: TGTGCCATGTCCCTAGATACGCAGTATTTT.

J is TRBJ1-6 and V is TRBV27; D unclear. V was shortened by 6 bases and J by 7 bases, with 13 bases between the two germline ends. The CDR3 spans 14 residues. From germline, CDR1 is MNHEY and CDR2 SMNVEV (reference sequence). CDR3 sequence (DNA): TGTGCCAGCAGAGGGATTATAGTCAATTCACCCCTCCACTTT. Amino acid sequence: CASRGIIVNSPLHF.

J is TRBJ2-2 and V is TRBV29-1; TRBD1 aligns across 9 bases. The germline V gene encodes CDR1 SQVTM and CDR2 ANQGSEA. Germline trimming cut 7 bases from V and 3 bases from J; bases unmatched to any gene: 9. The CDR3 contains 15 residues. CDR3 sequence: CSAKKQGADTGELFF. CDR3 coding DNA: TGCAGCGCCAAAAAACAGGGGGCGGACACCGGGGAGCTGTTTTTT.

This sequence joins TRBV29-1 and TRBJ1-1, with D uncertain. The CDR3 covers 13 residues. Germline V gene data show CDR1 as SQVTM and CDR2 as ANQGSEA. Between the trimmed V and J ends, which lost 5 bases and 4 bases, there was a span of 14 bases. The CDR3 sequence is CSVRLPASTEAFF. Here the CDR3 DNA reads TGCAGCGTTCGACTTCCAGCGAGCACTGAAGCTTTCTTT.